The T cell receptor (beta chain) described here comes from a study of human T cells and chemical hapten exposure. V lost 0 bases, J lost 2 bases, and 23 bases lay in between. Germline CDR1 is MRHNA and CDR2 is SNTAGT. This CDR3 comprises 20 residues. Unique molecular identifiers were affixed to discrete cDNA molecules within the library. TCRdb ran MiXCR on the reads and lists one entry per CDR3 protein. The data contain about 120,000 distinct CDR3 sequences, over 7% of them singletons. This clonotype showed up many times. The authors extracted total RNA from unfractionated whole blood. The V call is TRBV6-4, the J call TRBJ1-5; no definite D call. This receptor was obtained from a human donor in good health. Some clones in this sample may be carry-over from other donors' samples. Material: whole blood. CDR3: CASSDSEGSKKYGGNQPQHF. DNA of the CDR3: TGTGCCAGCAGTGACTCAGAAGGGTCTAAGAAATATGGGGGCAATCAGCCCCAGCATTTT.